Presented here are 19 T cell receptor beta chains from one specimen sequenced in a study of T cell repertoires in aging, cancer and after chemotherapy. Multiplex touch-down PCR with TRB-A/B primers amplified rearranged V-D-J TRB sequences. TCRdb processed the multiplex PCR reads anew with MiXCR; each CDR3 protein has one entry. The top ten hold 1.5% to 2% of the sample, which has about 11,000 distinct CDR3 sequences, 25% to 35% seen once. Peripheral blood genomic DNA, not sorted cells or RNA, was the template. The sample comprised blood. Receptors were obtained from a human donor in good health.

This clonotype is medium-sized in the sample. The chain links TRBV19 to TRBJ2-7, with 8 bases fitting TRBD1. J gave up 9 bases and V 4 bases, and 8 bases lay outside the gene matches. Per the germline V gene, CDR1 is LNHDA and CDR2 is SQIVND (reference sequence). The length of the CDR3 is 13 residues. The CDR3 DNA sequence: TGTGCCAGTAGTACAGGGACAGGAAGATGGCAGTACTTC. This sequence encodes CASSTGTGRWQYF. Full variable domain (remainder filled in from reference TRBV19 and TRBJ2-7): DGGITQSPKYLFRKEGQNVTLSCEQNLNHDAMYWYRQDPGQGLRLIYYSQIVNDFQKGDIAEGYSVSREKKESFPLTVTSAQKNPTAFYLCASSTGTGRWQYFGPGTRLTVT.

This clonotype was observed a few times. The V gene is TRBV6-5, the J gene TRBJ2-7, with D perhaps given as TRBD1 or TRBD2 (6 bases each). Germline loops: CDR1 MNHEY, CDR2 SVGAGI. This CDR3 region has 12 residues. Trimming removed 7 bases at V and 12 bases at J, with 19 bases between. For the CDR3, the DNA is TGTGCCAGCACCCGCGGCGGGACAATCTGGTACTTC. This encodes CASTRGGTIWYF.

The chain carries TRBV7-2 and TRBJ2-7, with D possibly being TRBD1 (6 bases). Trimming removed 5 bases from V and 1 base from J, with 12 bases in between. In germline, CDR1 is SGHTA, CDR2 FQGNSA. The CDR3 has 14 amino acids. Written as DNA, the CDR3 is TGTACCAGCAGCCGCAACAGGGTGTCCTACGAGCAGTACTTC. Its translation is CTSSRNRVSYEQYF.

CDR3 amino acids: CAIRSPGQPQHF. CDR3 coding DNA: TGTGCCATCCGGTCCCCGGGTCAGCCCCAGCATTTT. The gene calls are TRBV28 and TRBJ1-5, with no clear D. Germline CDR1 and CDR2: MDHEN and SYDVKM. This CDR3 contains 12 residues. Trimming stripped 10 bases from V and 6 bases from J, with 13 bases between.

In its sample, this clonotype was seen a few times. V usage is TRBV19 and J usage is TRBJ1-6, with 9 bases lining up with TRBD1. Trimming cost V 5 bases and J 7 bases; bases outside gene matches: 3. Germline V gene data show CDR1 as LNHDA and CDR2 as SQIVND (reference sequence). The CDR3 spans 14 residues. The CDR3 spells CASSGGTGNSPLHF. In DNA form, the CDR3 reads TGTGCCAGTAGTGGAGGGACAGGGAATTCACCCCTCCACTTT.

This clonotype was detected only a few times. This chain uses TRBV6-5 with TRBJ2-5; D assignment may be TRBD1 or TRBD2 (7 bases each). This CDR3 contains 15 residues. Trimming pared 0 bases from V and 4 bases from J, leaving 12 bases between. Germline V gives CDR1 MNHEY, CDR2 SVGAGI. The CDR3 DNA follows: TGTGCCAGCAGTTACTCCAGGGGGGGCCTAGAGACCCAGTACTTC. Its translation is CASSYSRGGLETQYF.

This clonotype is a singleton in its sample. A much larger clone differs by one base, so this may be a read error. The chain links TRBV6-5 to TRBJ1-3; possibly TRBD1 for D (5 bases). CDR1 MNHEY and CDR2 SVGAGI come from the germline V gene. This CDR3 is 15 amino acids long. V dropped 0 bases and J dropped 6 bases, with 12 bases sitting between them. The CDR3 bases are TGTGCCAGCAGTTACTCCTCAGGGCCTGTAAACACCATATATTTT. Its translation: CASSYSSGPVNTIYF.

This clonotype is labeled as medium-sized. The V and J genes are TRBV29-1 and TRBJ1-1; no firm D call. There are 12 residues in the CDR3. CDR1 is SQVTM and CDR2 is ANQGSEA in the germline V gene. The V end was cut by 2 bases, the J end by 0 bases, with 4 bases between. The CDR3 bases are TGCAGCGTTGAACGGCTGAACACTGAAGCTTTCTTT. This sequence encodes CSVERLNTEAFF.

This clonotype appeared a few times. V and J are TRBV7-9 and TRBJ2-1; 12 nucleotides align to TRBD2. This CDR3 has 18 amino acids. Germline V gene data show CDR1 as SEHNR and CDR2 as FQNEAQ (reference sequence). Unmatched junction bases numbered 7, after V lost 2 bases and J lost 2 bases. The CDR3 DNA is TGTGCCAGCAGCTTACTTAGTACTAGCGGGGGGACCTACAATGAGCAGTTCTTC. This translates into CASSLLSTSGGTYNEQFF.

This clonotype has just a few counts. This chain uses TRBV6-5 with TRBJ1-2, with a weak D call TRBD1 (5 bases). CDR1 and CDR2 from the germline V gene are MNHEY and SVGAGI. The CDR3 sequence is 15 residues long. V shed 6 bases and J shed 4 bases, with 18 bases lying between them. The CDR3 coding sequence is TGTGCCAGCAGCCGCGGGGGACCGGCCCTCTATGGCTACACCTTC. Translated: CASSRGGPALYGYTF.

The chain is built from TRBV7-9 and TRBJ2-5; no definite D call. Trimming cost V 4 bases and J 5 bases, with 5 bases left between them. Germline V gives CDR1 SEHNR, CDR2 FQNEAQ (reference sequence). The CDR3 length is 11 residues. The CDR3 DNA follows: TGTGCCAGCAGCTGGTACGAGACCCAGTACTTC. Its protein is CASSWYETQYF.

The CDR3 loop is CASSPDISYEQYF. CDR3 nucleotides: TGTGCCAGCTCACCCGACATCTCCTACGAGCAGTACTTC. The V and J genes are TRBV18 and TRBJ2-7; D gene ambiguous. The V end lost 3 bases, the J end lost 0 bases, and 6 bases lay between the germline ends. The CDR3 loop spans 13 amino acids. CDR1 KGHSH and CDR2 LQKENI come from the germline V gene.

This chain uses TRBV18 with TRBJ2-3; perhaps TRBD1 as D (6 bases). Trimming removed 5 bases from V and 4 bases from J, with 10 bases in between. Germline CDR1 is KGHSH and CDR2 is LQKENI. The CDR3 has 13 amino acids. CDR3 sequence (DNA): TGTGCCAGCTCAACGAACAGGGCAGATACGCAGTATTTT. Its protein is CASSTNRADTQYF.

The rearrangement joins TRBV5-1 to TRBJ2-7; 9 nucleotides line up with TRBD1. The ends lost 3 bases at V and 0 bases at J; junction bases unmatched: 4. CDR1 SGHRS and CDR2 YFSETQ come from the germline V gene. This CDR3 has 15 amino acids. CDR3 loop: CASSWGDRDSYEQYF. The DNA of the CDR3 is TGCGCCAGCAGCTGGGGGGACAGGGACTCCTACGAGCAGTACTTC.

V gene TRBV18 combines with J gene TRBJ2-3; a possible D gene is TRBD2 (6 bases). CDR1 is KGHSH, CDR2 LQKENI, per germline. The CDR3 has 16 amino acids. Trimming removed 5 bases at V and 2 bases at J, with 17 bases between. Written as DNA, the CDR3 is TGTGCCAGCTCAGCGATCCGGGACTCCTACACAGATACGCAGTATTTT. Protein sequence: CASSAIRDSYTDTQYF.

The chain couples TRBV24-1 to TRBJ2-5; TRBD1 matches 8 bases. CDR3 length equals 13 residues. Germline V gene sequence: CDR1 KGHDR, CDR2 SFDVKD. V was clipped by 3 bases and J by 13 bases; unmatched bases: 9. The chain's CDR3 is CATSDADRGYPYF. CDR3 coding DNA: TGTGCCACCAGTGATGCTGACAGGGGCTATCCGTACTTC.

This chain uses TRBV20-1 with TRBJ1-2; TRBD1 matches at 8 bases. The CDR3 covers 15 residues. Germline V lookup: CDR1 DFQATT, CDR2 SNEGSKA (reference sequence). With 6 bases clipped from V and 2 bases from J, the junction kept 11 bases outside the gene matches. The CDR3 DNA follows: TGCAGTGCCGCGACAGGGGATAGGCTGAACTATGGCTACACCTTC. This translates into CSAATGDRLNYGYTF.

This clonotype has a handful of counts. The chain couples TRBV11-1 to TRBJ2-7; TRBD1 aligns across 11 bases. V lost 4 bases and J lost 4; bases outside the gene matches: 6. Germline V lookup: CDR1 SGHAT, CDR2 FQDESV (reference sequence). This CDR3 is 15 amino acids long. The chain's CDR3 is CASSWGQGVGYEQYF. DNA for the CDR3: TGTGCCAGCAGCTGGGGACAGGGGGTCGGTTACGAGCAGTACTTC. Together with reference TRBV11-1 and TRBJ2-7, the CDR3 gives the full variable domain: EAEVAQSPRYKITEKSQAVAFWCDPISGHATLYWYRQILGQGPELLVQFQDESVVDDSQLPKDRFSAERLKGVDSTLKIQPAELGDSAMYLCASSWGQGVGYEQYFGPGTRLTVT.

This chain links TRBV20-1 with TRBJ2-1, with D perhaps TRBD1 (5 bases). Germline CDR1 and CDR2: DFQATT and SNEGSKA (reference sequence). There are 15 residues in the CDR3. V lost 4 bases, J lost 7 bases, and 20 bases lay in between. DNA of the CDR3: TGCAGTGCTAAAGACCAGATAGGGGCTTATAATGAGCAGTTCTTC. Translated: CSAKDQIGAYNEQFF.